The 20 T cell receptor beta chains given below trace back to one sample, sequenced in a study of cytomegalovirus exposure and HLA in healthy donors. Libraries were prepared by immunoSEQ multiplex PCR; TCRdb keeps only in-frame clonotypes and omits some of them. Found here are a few hundred thousand clones, around 90% of them singletons; the top ten hold more than 0.35%. The sample comprised PBMCs. These receptor sequences come from a woman younger than 35 in good health and CMV-seronegative.

The rearrangement uses TRBV7-8 and TRBJ2-3; 8 nucleotides line up with TRBD2. This CDR3 region has 15 residues. From germline, CDR1 is SGHVS and CDR2 FQNEAQ. V dropped 7 bases and J dropped 1; count of bases not matched to a gene: 7. The CDR3 DNA reads TGTGCCAGCAAGATAACTAGCGGTGGCACAGATACGCAGTATTTT. It is translated as CASKITSGGTDTQYF.

The chain joins TRBV29-1 to TRBJ1-5, with 8 bases lining up with TRBD1. J was trimmed by 3 bases and V by 5 bases; bases with no gene match: 6. Germline V gene lookup returns CDR1 SQVTM and CDR2 ANQGSEA. There are 14 residues in the CDR3. The CDR3 DNA reads as TGCAGCGTTCAGACAGGGGACTACAATCAGCCCCAGCATTTT. It specifies CSVQTGDYNQPQHF.

The chain joins TRBV19 to TRBJ1-2; 8 bases agree with TRBD1. Germline CDR1 LNHDA, CDR2 SQIVND (reference sequence). The CDR3 is made up of 14 amino acids. J lost 4 bases, V lost 7 bases, and 8 bases had no gene match. In nucleotides, the CDR3 is TGTGCCAGTATCCCCCGGGACAGGATCTATGGCTACACCTTC. The encoded protein is CASIPRDRIYGYTF. Filled out from reference TRBV19 and TRBJ1-2, the complete variable domain reads DGGITQSPKYLFRKEGQNVTLSCEQNLNHDAMYWYRQDPGQGLRLIYYSQIVNDFQKGDIAEGYSVSREKKESFPLTVTSAQKNPTAFYLCASIPRDRIYGYTFGSGTRLTVV.

The table lists this clone with a count of one. The chain couples TRBV9 to TRBJ1-2; D gene unclear. The CDR3 loop spans 15 amino acids. Germline V gene sequence: CDR1 SGDLS, CDR2 YYNGEE. V dropped 3 bases and J dropped 4 bases, with 16 bases sitting between them. The CDR3 reads CASSAEGVGGYGYTF. The DNA of the CDR3 is TGTGCCAGCAGCGCAGAGGGAGTAGGCGGCTATGGCTACACCTTC.

The V gene is TRBV27, the J gene TRBJ1-6, with a weak D call TRBD1 (6 bases). V gave up 3 bases and J gave up 7 bases, with 7 bases separating them. The CDR3 runs 13 residues. Germline V CDR1 and CDR2: MNHEY, SMNVEV (reference sequence). CDR3 amino acids: CASSFQGNSPLHF. CDR3 DNA sequence: TGTGCCAGCAGTTTTCAGGGGAATTCACCCCTCCACTTT.

This clone was recorded once. The chain has TRBV28 and TRBJ2-5, with 8 bases matching TRBD1. Unmatched junction bases numbered 8, after V lost 6 bases and J lost 5 bases. In germline, CDR1 is MDHEN, CDR2 SYDVKM. CDR3 size: 14 residues. The CDR3 is CASSSGGVEETQYF. The CDR3 coding sequence is TGTGCCAGCAGCTCAGGGGGCGTCGAGGAGACCCAGTACTTC.

V is TRBV27 and J is TRBJ1-5; D unresolved. The CDR3 is 15 amino acids. Germline values: CDR1 MNHEY, CDR2 SMNVEV (reference sequence). Trimming shortened V by 6 bases and J by 5 bases, and 17 bases separated the two germline ends. The CDR3 DNA reads TGTGCCAGCAGCCCCGGTAACCCTCCCTATCAGCCCCAGCATTTT. This translates into CASSPGNPPYQPQHF.

The chain combines TRBV4-3 with TRBJ2-1; D is undetermined. There are 13 residues in the CDR3. Per germline, CDR1 LGHNA and CDR2 YSLEER. The V gene lost 6 bases and the J gene lost 6 bases, with 12 bases spanning the gap. For the CDR3, the DNA is TGCGCCAGCAGTCCTAGAAACGGCAATGAGCAGTTCTTC. It translates to CASSPRNGNEQFF.

The V call is TRBV7-8, the J call TRBJ1-5; TRBD1 aligns across 9 bases. Trimming at V came to 5 bases and at J to 3 bases, leaving 5 bases not matched to a gene. CDR1 and CDR2 from the germline V gene are SGHVS and FQNEAQ. This CDR3 spans 15 amino acids. CDR3 residues: CASSPDRGNNQPQHF. The CDR3 nucleotides read TGTGCCAGCAGCCCGGACAGGGGAAACAATCAGCCCCAGCATTTT.

The DNA for the CDR3 is TGTGCCAGCAGCTTCCGACAGGGTTACTCCTACGAGCAGTACGTC. Its translation: CASSFRQGYSYEQYV. The rearrangement links TRBV7-9 to TRBJ2-7; 7 bases are a match to TRBD1. J was trimmed by 0 bases and V by 3 bases; bases with no gene match: 5. Germline values: CDR1 SEHNR, CDR2 FQNEAQ (reference sequence). The CDR3 runs to 15 residues.

This clone was seen more than once but under ten times. Additional DNA sequences in this sample encode the identical CDR3. The chain joins TRBV5-1 to TRBJ1-1; D not resolved. In germline, CDR1 is SGHRS, CDR2 YFSETQ. This CDR3 is 12 amino acids long. Trimming removed 4 bases at V and 1 base at J, with 5 bases between. In DNA form, the CDR3 reads TGCGCCAGCAGCCCGGGGAACACTGAAGCTTTCTTT. Translation: CASSPGNTEAFF. Variable domain in full (rest from reference TRBV5-1 and TRBJ1-1): KAGVTQTPRYLIKTRGQQVTLSCSPISGHRSVSWYQQTPGQGLQFLFEYFSETQRNKGNFPGRFSGRQFSNSRSEMNVSTLELGDSALYLCASSPGNTEAFFGQGTRLTVV.

The rearrangement uses TRBV7-9 and TRBJ2-1; TRBD1 aligns across 7 bases. Germline V gene lookup returns CDR1 SEHNR and CDR2 FQNEAQ (reference sequence). The CDR3 spans 16 residues. The ends lost 4 bases at V and 4 bases at J; junction bases unmatched: 10. The CDR3: CASSSHRGLTYNEQFF. The CDR3 DNA is TGTGCCAGCAGCTCCCACAGGGGCTTGACGTACAATGAGCAGTTCTTC.

The J gene is TRBJ1-1, the V gene TRBV5-1, with D possibly being TRBD1 (5 bases). The germline gives CDR1 SGHRS, CDR2 YFSETQ. CDR3 length: 16 residues. The V end was cut by 1 base, the J end by 6 bases, with 19 bases between. The CDR3 DNA reads TGCGCCAGCAGCTTGCCAAAGATCAGGGTTGAGGCTGAAGCTTTCTTT. Its translation is CASSLPKIRVEAEAFF.

The CDR3 DNA follows: TGTGCCAGCAGGCCCGGGGGGGGCACCGGGGAGCTGTTTTTT. Its protein is CASRPGGGTGELFF. This chain connects TRBV7-8 to TRBJ2-2, with 8 bases lining up with TRBD2. The CDR3 consists of 14 residues. Germline V lookup: CDR1 SGHVS, CDR2 FQNEAQ. V shed 6 bases, J shed 4 bases, and the junction held 4 bases outside the gene matches.

This chain connects TRBV6-5 to TRBJ1-4; 9 positions match TRBD1. Germline V lookup: CDR1 MNHEY, CDR2 SVGAGI. V shed 2 bases and J 8 bases; nucleotides not matched to a gene: 6. The CDR3 spans 15 residues. The CDR3 reads CASSYGTGYVEKLFF. The CDR3 coding sequence is TGTGCCAGCAGTTACGGGACAGGGTACGTCGAAAAACTGTTTTTT.

This chain links TRBV7-2 with TRBJ2-6; no clear D. This CDR3 is 15 amino acids long. V lost 6 bases, J lost 0 bases, and 9 bases lay in between. Germline V lookup: CDR1 SGHTA, CDR2 FQGNSA. DNA of the CDR3: TGTGCCAGCAGTCGACTGAGCTCTGGGGCCAACGTCCTGACTTTC. This translates into CASSRLSSGANVLTF.

This chain links TRBV28 with TRBJ1-5; 9 bases line up with TRBD1. CDR1 and CDR2 (germline): MDHEN, SYDVKM. There are 13 residues in the CDR3. CDR3 protein: CAERGQGNQPQHF. The CDR3 DNA is TGTGCTGAGAGAGGACAGGGGAATCAGCCCCAGCATTTT.

The chain is built from TRBV6-6 and TRBJ2-3; TRBD1 matches 7 bases. With 7 bases clipped from V and 3 bases from J, the junction kept 4 bases outside the gene matches. CDR1 and CDR2 (germline): MNHNY, SVGAGI (reference sequence). CDR3 size: 13 residues. CDR3 nucleotides: TGTGCCAGCACAAGGGGGCGAACAGATACGCAGTATTTT. Translated: CASTRGRTDTQYF.

This clone was detected once. This chain joins TRBV7-3 and TRBJ1-1, with a weak D call TRBD1 (6 bases). Per the germline V gene, CDR1 is SGHTA and CDR2 is FQGTGA. The CDR3 runs 15 residues. V was trimmed by 2 bases and J by 4 bases, leaving 14 bases between them. In DNA form, the CDR3 reads TGTGCCAGCAGCTTAGTTGCAGGGGCGGCCACTGAAGCTTTCTTT. Translation: CASSLVAGAATEAFF.

V gene TRBV6-5 combines with J gene TRBJ1-6; D gene uncertain. The CDR3 length is 16 residues. V lost 2 bases, J lost 6 bases, and 14 bases lay in between. The V gene's germline CDR1 is MNHEY and CDR2 SVGAGI. CDR3 sequence reads: CASSYEEGTTNSPLHF. The CDR3 bases are TGTGCCAGCAGTTACGAGGAGGGAACAACTAATTCACCCCTCCACTTT.